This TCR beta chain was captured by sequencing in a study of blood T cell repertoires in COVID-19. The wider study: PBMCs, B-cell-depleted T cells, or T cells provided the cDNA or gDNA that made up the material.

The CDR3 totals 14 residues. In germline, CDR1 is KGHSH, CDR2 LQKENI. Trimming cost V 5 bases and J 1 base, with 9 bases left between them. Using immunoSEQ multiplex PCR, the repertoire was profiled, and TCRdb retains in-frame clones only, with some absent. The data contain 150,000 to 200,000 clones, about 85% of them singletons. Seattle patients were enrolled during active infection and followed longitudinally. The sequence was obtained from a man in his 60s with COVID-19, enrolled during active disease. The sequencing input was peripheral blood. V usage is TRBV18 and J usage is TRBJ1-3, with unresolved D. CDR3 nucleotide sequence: TGTGCCAGCTCAGTGGGAGTTTCTGGAAACACCATATATTTT. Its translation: CASSVGVSGNTIYF.